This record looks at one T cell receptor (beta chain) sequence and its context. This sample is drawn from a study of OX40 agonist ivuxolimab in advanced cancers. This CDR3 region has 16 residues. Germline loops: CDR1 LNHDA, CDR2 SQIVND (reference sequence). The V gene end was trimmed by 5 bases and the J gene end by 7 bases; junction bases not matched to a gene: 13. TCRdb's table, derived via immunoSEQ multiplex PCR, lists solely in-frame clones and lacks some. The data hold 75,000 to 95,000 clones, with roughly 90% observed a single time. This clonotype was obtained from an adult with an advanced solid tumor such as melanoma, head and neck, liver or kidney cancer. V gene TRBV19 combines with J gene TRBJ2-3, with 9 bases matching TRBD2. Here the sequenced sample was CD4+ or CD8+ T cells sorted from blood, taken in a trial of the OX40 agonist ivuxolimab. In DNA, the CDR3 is TGTGCCAGTAGTTATGCGACTAGCGGCCAAATGAATACGCAGTATTTT. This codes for CASSYATSGQMNTQYF.